These 9 T cell receptor beta chains were all obtained from the same sample, sequenced in a study of blood T cell repertoires in COVID-19. Profiling relied on immunoSEQ multiplex PCR, and the TCRdb table lists in-frame clones only, not all of them. This sample has approximately 500,000 clones, with roughly 90% found just once. The sample taken for sequencing was PBMCs or T cells enriched from blood (not recorded which). These receptor sequences come from a woman aged 40 to 55 who had recovered from COVID-19.

This CDR3 is CASSGTGELLSPLHF. DNA of the CDR3: TGTGCCAGCAGCGGGACAGGGGAGCTGCTCTCACCCCTCCACTTT. The chain is built from TRBV5-6 and TRBJ1-6, with 10 positions matching TRBD1. CDR1 and CDR2 from the germline V gene are SGHDT and YYEEEE. With 4 bases clipped from V and 10 bases from J, the junction kept 8 bases outside the gene matches. This CDR3 region has 15 residues.

J is TRBJ2-1 and V is TRBV21-1; whether TRBD2, the table's D call, matches the DNA was not checked. TRBV21-1 is annotated as a pseudogene. The CDR3 sequence is 18 residues long. The CDR3 DNA reads TGTGCCAGCAGCACCCTGGGGCCGGGGCGGAGGGGTGGTAATGAGCAGTTCTTC. Translating it yields CASSTLGPGRRGGNEQFF.

J is TRBJ2-5 and V is TRBV7-2, with 7 bases fitting TRBD2. V dropped 4 bases and J dropped 3; count of bases not matched to a gene: 5. Germline loops: CDR1 SGHTA, CDR2 FQGNSA. This CDR3 is built from 14 residues. The chain's CDR3 is CASSYQSGKETQYF. In DNA form, the CDR3 reads TGTGCCAGCAGCTACCAAAGCGGGAAAGAGACCCAGTACTTC.

V usage is TRBV3-1 (or the pseudogene TRBV3-2) and J usage is TRBJ1-2, with D possibly TRBD1 on 6 matching bases. Germline lookup yields CDR1 LGHDT and CDR2 YNNKEL (reference sequence). The CDR3 has 14 residues. Trimming pared 3 bases from V and 6 bases from J, leaving 14 bases between. DNA for the CDR3: TGTGCCAGCAGCCACCGGACAGTTCTAAATGGCTACACCTTC. Translation: CASSHRTVLNGYTF.

The chain is built from TRBV6-2 or TRBV6-3 and TRBJ1-1, with no clear D. Germline V CDR1 and CDR2: MNHEY, SVGEGT. The CDR3 is 17 residues long. The V gene lost 0 bases and the J gene lost 0 bases, with 14 bases spanning the gap. CDR3 sequence: CASSYSIEWRLNTEAFF. Written as DNA, the CDR3 is TGTGCCAGCAGTTACTCGATAGAGTGGAGACTGAACACTGAAGCTTTCTTT.

In its sample, this clone was seen once. CDR3 nucleotide sequence: TGTGCCAGCAGTTACTCGTACAGATCTGGAAACACCATATATTTT. This codes for CASSYSYRSGNTIYF. The rearrangement uses TRBV6-5 and TRBJ1-3; no firm D call. CDR1 MNHEY and CDR2 SVGAGI come from the germline V gene. V was trimmed by 0 bases and J by 1 base, leaving 7 bases between them. This CDR3 spans 15 amino acids.

V gene TRBV3-1 (or the pseudogene TRBV3-2) combines with J gene TRBJ1-6, with a weak D call TRBD1 (5 bases). The CDR3 consists of 17 residues. Deletions cut 4 bases from V and 5 bases from J, with 18 bases between. The germline V gene has CDR1 LGHDT and CDR2 YNNKEL (reference sequence). CDR3 in DNA: TGTGCCAGCAGCCTCAATACTAACCGGGGGGATAATTCACCCCTCCACTTT. The encoded protein is CASSLNTNRGDNSPLHF.

This chain uses TRBV5-4 with TRBJ2-1; 8 bases fit TRBD2. The germline CDR1 and CDR2 sequences are SGHNT and YYREEE (reference sequence). The CDR3 totals 16 residues. After removal of 2 bases from V and 7 bases from J, the junction contained 11 bases not matched to a gene. The CDR3 region is CASSLPKGLARNEQFF. The CDR3 bases are TGTGCCAGCAGCTTACCTAAAGGACTAGCCCGTAATGAGCAGTTCTTC.

The rearrangement uses TRBV6-5 and TRBJ2-3, with D maybe TRBD2 (7 bases). The CDR3 spans 15 residues. Trimming removed 7 bases at V and 0 bases at J, with 14 bases between. Per the germline V gene, CDR1 is MNHEY and CDR2 is SVGAGI. CDR3 nucleotides: TGTGCCAGCACAAGGGGGGGCGGGAGCACAGATACGCAGTATTTT. Translation: CASTRGGGSTDTQYF.